This T cell receptor (beta chain) is drawn from a study of cytomegalovirus exposure and HLA in healthy donors. Study-level background: Previous work identified 95 million to 120 million unique TCR beta sequences from around 180 million T cells. The study's findings and limits: Cytomegalovirus association was assigned to about 150 TCR beta chains. In a later analysis, HLA-C alleles had the fewest associated TCRs, DRB1 alleles the most. V segments that were indistinguishable, TRBV6-2 and TRBV6-3 among them, were omitted from analysis.

With respect to this clone: Antigen: not known.

Trimming took 2 bases from V and 5 from J; bases not matched to a gene: 2. From germline, CDR1 is MNHEY and CDR2 SVGAGI. The CDR3 length is 13 residues. In the PCR, 60 Vbeta and 13 Jbeta primers were used. Measured with immunoSEQ multiplex PCR; TCRdb has only the in-frame clones, and not every one. Of more than 85,000 clones in the sample, roughly 86% were seen once. The TCR originated in a man aged 40-49 years in good health and CMV-seronegative. The rearrangement uses TRBV6-5 and TRBJ1-2; 7 bases are a match to TRBD1. Sequencing was carried out using PBMCs. In DNA form, the CDR3 reads TGTGCCAGCAGTTACGTACAGGGGTATGGCTACACCTTC. Its protein is CASSYVQGYGYTF.